This T cell receptor (beta chain) was recovered during a study of tumor and adjacent non-tumor tissue in lung cancer. Regarding the study as a whole: Top 100 clones took a larger repertoire share in normal lung. Compared with tumor, normal lung showed significantly lower TCR diversity.

This clonotype ranks as medium-sized. Antigen unknown. The CDR3 is 16 amino acids. V lost 2 bases and J lost 0, with 11 bases in between. Germline CDR1 is SGHAT and CDR2 is FQDESV (reference sequence). This sample's RNA came from whole unsorted tissue. Distant lung tissue was collected more than 3 cm away from the tumor edge. The library came from three nested PCR rounds adapted from ARM-PCR protocols. TCRdb re-called the multiplex PCR reads through MiXCR, storing one row per CDR3 protein. The sample consists of about 110,000 distinct CDR3 sequences, about 64% of them appearing once. What was sequenced was distant non-tumor lung tissue. This TCR came from a man aged 60 to 69 with non-small cell lung cancer. The chain has TRBV11-1 and TRBJ2-1; the D is unclear. CDR3 nucleotides: TGTGCCAGCAGCTTAACCCCTCGGAGCTCCTACAATGAGCAGTTCTTC. It encodes CASSLTPRSSYNEQFF.